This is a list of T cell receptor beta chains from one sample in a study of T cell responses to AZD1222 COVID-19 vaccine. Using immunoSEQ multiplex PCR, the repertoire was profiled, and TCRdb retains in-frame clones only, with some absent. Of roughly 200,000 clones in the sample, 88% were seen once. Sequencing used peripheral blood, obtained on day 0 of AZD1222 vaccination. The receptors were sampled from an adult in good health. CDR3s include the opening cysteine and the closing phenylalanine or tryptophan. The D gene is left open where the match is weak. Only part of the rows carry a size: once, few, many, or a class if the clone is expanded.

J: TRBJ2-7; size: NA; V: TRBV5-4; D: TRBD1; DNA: TGTGCCAGCAGCTTTTGGGACAGGGCCTACGAGCAGTACTTC; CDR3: CASSFWDRAYEQYF
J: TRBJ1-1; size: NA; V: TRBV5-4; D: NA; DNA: TGTGCCAGCGGCTACACAGGGATGAACACTGAAGCTTTCTTT; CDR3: CASGYTGMNTEAFF
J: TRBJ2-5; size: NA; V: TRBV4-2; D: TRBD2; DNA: TGTGCCAGCAGCGAGCGCGGGGGTGGGGAGACCCAGTACTTC; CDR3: CASSERGGGETQYF
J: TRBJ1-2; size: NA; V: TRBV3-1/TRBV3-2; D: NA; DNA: TGTGCCAGCAGCCACAGTCTTAGGGACTATGGCTACACCTTC; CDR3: CASSHSLRDYGYTF
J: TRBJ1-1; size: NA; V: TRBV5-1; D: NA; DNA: TGCGCCAGCAAAGAGGGGGTGAACACTGAAGCTTTCTTT; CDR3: CASKEGVNTEAFF
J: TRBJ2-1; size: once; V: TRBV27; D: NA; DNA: TGTGCCAGCAGTTTCGACAGGAACAATGAGCAGTTCTTC; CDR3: CASSFDRNNEQFF
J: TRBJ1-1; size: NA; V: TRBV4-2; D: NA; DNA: TGTGCCAGCAGCCGAACAGATTTGAACACTGAAGCTTTCTTT; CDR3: CASSRTDLNTEAFF
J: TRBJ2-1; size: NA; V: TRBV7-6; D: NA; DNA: TGTGCCAGCAGCTTATCTGGGGGGGCTCCCAATGAGCAGTTCTTC; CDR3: CASSLSGGAPNEQFF
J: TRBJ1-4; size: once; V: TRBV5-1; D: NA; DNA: TGCGCCAGCAGCCAAGGGACGGTGCCTTTTAATGAAAAACTGTTTTTT; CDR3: CASSQGTVPFNEKLFF
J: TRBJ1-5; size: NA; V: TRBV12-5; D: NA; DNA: TGTGCTAGTGGTTTGGCGGCAGACAGCAATCAGCCCCAGCATTTT; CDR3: CASGLAADSNQPQHF
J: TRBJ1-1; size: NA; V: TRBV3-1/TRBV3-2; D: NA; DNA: TGTGCCAGCAGCCTTAGTTCTGGTAACACTGAAGCTTTCTTT; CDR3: CASSLSSGNTEAFF
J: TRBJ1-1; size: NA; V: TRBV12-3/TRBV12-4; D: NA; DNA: TGTGCCAGCAGTTGGTGGGGGACAGAAGCTTTCTTT; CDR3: CASSWWGTEAFF
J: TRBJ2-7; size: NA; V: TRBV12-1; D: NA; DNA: TGTGCCAGCAGCTCCTCGCCTAGCGCCGACGAGCAGTACTTC; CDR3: CASSSSPSADEQYF
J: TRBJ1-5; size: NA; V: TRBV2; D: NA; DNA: TGTGCCAGCAGTGACATTAGCAATCAGCCCCAGCATTTT; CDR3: CASSDISNQPQHF
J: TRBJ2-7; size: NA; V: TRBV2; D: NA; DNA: TGTGCCAGCAGTCTACAGGGTCCGAAGCGGCCCTCCTCCTACGAGCAGTACTTC; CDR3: CASSLQGPKRPSSYEQYF
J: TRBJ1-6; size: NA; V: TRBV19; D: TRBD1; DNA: TGTGCCAGTTGGGGACAGGGGACGGACTCCTATAATTCACCCCTCCACTTT; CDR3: CASWGQGTDSYNSPLHF
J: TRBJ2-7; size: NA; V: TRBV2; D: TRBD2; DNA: TGTGCCTTTCACCCGGGGGGTTCCTACGAGCAGTACTTC; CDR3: CAFHPGGSYEQYF
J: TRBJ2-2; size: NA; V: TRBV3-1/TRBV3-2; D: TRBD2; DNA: TGTGCCAGCAGCCAAGGGGAAAGCGGGGGCAACACCGGGGAGCTGTTTTTT; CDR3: CASSQGESGGNTGELFF
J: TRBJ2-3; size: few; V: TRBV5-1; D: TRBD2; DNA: TGCGCCAGCAGCTTGTGGACTAGCGGGTCTAGCACAGATACGCAGTATTTT; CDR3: CASSLWTSGSSTDTQYF
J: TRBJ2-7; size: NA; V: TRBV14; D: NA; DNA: TGTGCCAGCAGCCCCGGCTACGAGCAGTACTTC; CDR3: CASSPGYEQYF
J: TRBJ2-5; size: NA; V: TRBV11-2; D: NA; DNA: TGTGCCAGCAGCTTAGAGACACTGGAGACCCAGTACTTC; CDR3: CASSLETLETQYF
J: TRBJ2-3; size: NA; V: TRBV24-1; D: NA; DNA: TGTGCCACCAGTGGAGAGCGCACAGATACGCAGTATTTT; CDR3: CATSGERTDTQYF